This T cell receptor beta chain was identified in a study of somatic mutations in cytotoxic T cells in rheumatoid arthritis listed by TCRdb under 2017. As for the study more broadly: Patient peripheral blood (less than 32 ml EDTA) was drawn right after diagnosis and before any treatment started. Some T-cell populations stained with V beta antibodies were sorted by flow on a FACSAria II or Sony SH800 to nearly 100% purity, with sorted V beta1+ cells additionally subjected to TCRB sequencing. Whether expanded CD8+ T-cell clones in untreated, newly diagnosed rheumatoid arthritis carry somatic mutations was the study question, and clonality was characterized with TCRB deep sequencing. A total of around 65 rheumatoid arthritis patients and about 20 healthy controls underwent TCRB deep sequencing. Patients and controls did not essentially differ in median age, which was nearly identical between the groups. Broader findings and caveats from the paper: No adjustment for multiple comparisons was made for the slight TRBV07 underrepresentation in patients. Healthy controls showed no age-related increase in CD8+ clonality, whereas patients did (Spearman r ≈ 0.49). The expanded CD8+ clones had unknown antigen targets, and not appearing in virus-specific databases did not rule out that they were virus-specific. CD8+ T-cell clonality in rheumatoid arthritis patients was not significantly different from that in age-matched healthy controls. In about an eighth of the roughly 65 patients, more than 20% of CD8+ cells belonged to the largest CD8+ clone, while several identical CD8+ TCRB sequences were shared between blood and synovial fluid.

TCRB CDR3 sequencing used the immunoSEQ assay on genomic DNA. Per the authors' processing: Published virus-specific TCRB sequences were compared with patient CD8+ clones larger than 1%, and only a few matches were found. Only productive TCRB rearrangements were included in the analyses. A clone was defined by a unique TCRB CDR3 sequence, and clonality was computed as a productive clonality index based on Shannon entropy. Repertoire overlap for a pair of samples was computed from each clone's template counts relative to total templates per sample. A correlation with a Spearman r of approximately 0.58 was found between V-gene usage by flow cytometry and V-gene usage by TCRB sequencing. This is the immuneACCESS table as TCRdb keeps it, with only in-frame sequences that have V and J called. A part of the clones is gone; compared with another copy, unresolved V genes explain less than half, and the rest is unexplained. V and J calls and clone size are copied from that table; D and trimming were computed from the DNA. The sample yields around 15,000 clones; about four fifths were counted once. The ten top clones hold about 20% of the sample.

About this clone itself: This receptor's antigen is unknown. Base quality data are lacking; no much larger clone is found one base away.

The CDR3 contains 13 residues, cysteine and phenylalanine counted. Only the CDR3 DNA stays, 39 bases, in frame from base 1. The junction shows trimming of 3 bases on V and 0 bases on J, plus 6 bases between the germline ends. CDR1 and CDR2 are read off the germline V gene as KGHSH and LQKENI. Flow cytometry confirmed the purity of CD4+ and CD8+ cells that had been isolated by positive magnetic bead selection on an AutoMACS. A TCR V beta antibody panel was used in flow cytometry to screen first for clonal expansions, which were then characterized by TCRB deep sequencing of sorted CD8+ fractions. Peripheral blood mononuclear cells were isolated by Ficoll-Paque PLUS density gradient separation. Using Nucleospin Tissue or Tissue XS kits, DNA was extracted from CD4-enriched, CD8-enriched or PBMC samples, with quantification by a Qubit 2.0 fluorometer.

The chain is assembled from TRBV18 and TRBJ2-7, with no reliable assignment of the D segment. This sequence was found in an adult with rheumatoid arthritis. The sequenced sample was CD8+ T cells sorted from blood. The CDR3 is CASSPAASYEQYF. The DNA sequence is given as TGTGCCAGCTCACCGGCGGCCTCCTACGAGCAGTACTTC.